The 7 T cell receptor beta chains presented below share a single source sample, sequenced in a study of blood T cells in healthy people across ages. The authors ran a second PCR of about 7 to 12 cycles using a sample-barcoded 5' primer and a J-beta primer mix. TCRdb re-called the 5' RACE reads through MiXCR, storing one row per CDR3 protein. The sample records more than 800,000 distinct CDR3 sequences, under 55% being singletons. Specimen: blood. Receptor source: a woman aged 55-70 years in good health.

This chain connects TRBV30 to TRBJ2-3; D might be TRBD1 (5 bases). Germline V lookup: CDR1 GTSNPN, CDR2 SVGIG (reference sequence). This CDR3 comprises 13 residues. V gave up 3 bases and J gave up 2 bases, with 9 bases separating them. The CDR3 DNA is TGTGCCTGGAGAACAGGAACCACAGATACGCAGTATTTT. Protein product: CAWRTGTTDTQYF. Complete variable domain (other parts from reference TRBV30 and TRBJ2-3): SQTIHQWPATLVQPVGSPLSLECTVEGTSNPNLYWYRQAAGRGLQLLFYSVGIGQISSEVPQNLSASRPQDRQFILSSKKLLLSDSGFYLCAWRTGTTDTQYFGPGTRLTVL.

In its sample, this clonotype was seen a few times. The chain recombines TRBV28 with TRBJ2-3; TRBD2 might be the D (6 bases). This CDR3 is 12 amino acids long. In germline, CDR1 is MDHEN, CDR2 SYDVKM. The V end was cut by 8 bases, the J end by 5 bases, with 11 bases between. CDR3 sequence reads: CASRRGGDTQYF. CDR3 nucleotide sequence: TGTGCCAGCCGCCGGGGAGGAGATACGCAGTATTTT.

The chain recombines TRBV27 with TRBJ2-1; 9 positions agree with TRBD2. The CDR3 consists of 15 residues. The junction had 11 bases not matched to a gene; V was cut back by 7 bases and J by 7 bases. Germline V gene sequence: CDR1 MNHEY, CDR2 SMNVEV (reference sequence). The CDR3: CASKMRREGINEQFF. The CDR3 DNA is TGTGCCAGCAAAATGAGGCGGGAGGGGATAAATGAGCAGTTCTTC.

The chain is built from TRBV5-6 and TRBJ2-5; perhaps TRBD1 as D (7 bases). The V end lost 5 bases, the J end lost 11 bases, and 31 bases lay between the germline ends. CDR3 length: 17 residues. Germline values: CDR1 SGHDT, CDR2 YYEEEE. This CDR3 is CASSGNRRALPRGEQYF. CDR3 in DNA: TGTGCCAGCAGTGGGAATCGCAGAGCCTTGCCCAGGGGGGAGCAGTACTTC.

CDR3 region: CSAHSVNQETQYF. The CDR3 DNA follows: TGCAGTGCCCATAGCGTAAACCAAGAGACCCAGTACTTC. V gene TRBV20-1 combines with J gene TRBJ2-5, with D tentatively TRBD2 (5 bases). CDR3 length equals 13 residues. Trimming shortened V by 6 bases and J by 0 bases, and 11 bases separated the two germline ends. CDR1 is DFQATT and CDR2 is SNEGSKA in the germline V gene (reference sequence).

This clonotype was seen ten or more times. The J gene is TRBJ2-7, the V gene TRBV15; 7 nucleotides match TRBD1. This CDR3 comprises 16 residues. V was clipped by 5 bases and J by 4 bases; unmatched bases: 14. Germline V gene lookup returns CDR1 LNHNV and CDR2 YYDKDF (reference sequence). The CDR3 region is CATSSGIGQGVYEQYF. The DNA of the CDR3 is TGTGCCACCAGCTCCGGAATTGGTCAGGGGGTATACGAGCAGTACTTC.

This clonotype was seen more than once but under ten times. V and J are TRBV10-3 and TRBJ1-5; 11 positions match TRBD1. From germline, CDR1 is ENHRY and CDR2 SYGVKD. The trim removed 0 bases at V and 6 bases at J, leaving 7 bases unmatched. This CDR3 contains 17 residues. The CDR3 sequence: CAISESGPGQGAQPQHF. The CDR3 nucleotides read TGTGCCATCAGTGAGTCAGGCCCCGGACAGGGGGCTCAGCCCCAGCATTTT.